This T cell receptor beta chain was documented in a study of T cells after yellow fever vaccination. This clonotype occurred many times. TCRdb itself ran the 5' RACE reads through MiXCR, one entry per CDR3 protein. This sample has 29,000 or so distinct CDR3 sequences, with around 5% found just once. In germline, CDR1 is DFQATT, CDR2 SNEGSKA (reference sequence). Trimming cost V 4 bases and J 6 bases, with 15 bases left between them. The CDR3 sequence is 13 residues long. The chain uses TRBV20-1 and TRBJ1-1; D possibly corresponds to TRBD1 (5 bases). The sequences come from CD8+ T cells sorted from PBMCs, collected 10 days after the yellow fever booster vaccination. This TCR was recovered from a man aged 30 to 39 who received the YFV17D yellow fever vaccine. The CDR3 DNA is TGCAGTGCTACCCGGGGCGCCTCTCCTGAAGCTTTCTTT. It translates to CSATRGASPEAFF.